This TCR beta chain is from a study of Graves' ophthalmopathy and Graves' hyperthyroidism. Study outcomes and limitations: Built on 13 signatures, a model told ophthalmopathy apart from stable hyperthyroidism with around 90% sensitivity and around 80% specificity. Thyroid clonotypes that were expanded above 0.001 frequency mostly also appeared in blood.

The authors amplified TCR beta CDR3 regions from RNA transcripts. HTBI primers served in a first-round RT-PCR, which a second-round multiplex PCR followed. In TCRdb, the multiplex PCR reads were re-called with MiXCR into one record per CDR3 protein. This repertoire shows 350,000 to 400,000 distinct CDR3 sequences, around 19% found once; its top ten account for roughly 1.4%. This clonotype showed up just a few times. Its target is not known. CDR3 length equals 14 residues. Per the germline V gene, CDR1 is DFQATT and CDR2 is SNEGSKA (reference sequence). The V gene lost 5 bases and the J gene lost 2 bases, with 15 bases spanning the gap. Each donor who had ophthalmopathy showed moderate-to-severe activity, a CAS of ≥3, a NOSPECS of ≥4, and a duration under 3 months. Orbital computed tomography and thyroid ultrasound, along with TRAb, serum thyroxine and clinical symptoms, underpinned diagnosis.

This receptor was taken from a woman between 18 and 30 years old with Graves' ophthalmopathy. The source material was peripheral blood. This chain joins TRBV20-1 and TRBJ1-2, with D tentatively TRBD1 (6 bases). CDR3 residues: CSAFLTGTNYGYTF. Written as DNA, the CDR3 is TGCAGTGCTTTCCTGACAGGCACGAACTATGGCTACACCTTC.